This T cell receptor (beta chain) is from a study of T cells after yellow fever vaccination. Study-level background: The fractions with low cell numbers were processed using SMART-Seq v4 Ultra Low Input. Study-wide findings and caveats: There was a small share of clonotypes that showed up in both the CD4 and CD8 compartments.

CDR1 and CDR2 from the germline V gene are ENHRY and SYGVKD. V was clipped by 3 bases and J by 7 bases, with 5 bases between them. The CDR3 covers 11 residues. Only a few counts were recorded for this clonotype. The target antigen is unknown. TCRdb analysed the 5' RACE reads with MiXCR anew, one entry per CDR3 protein. The sample consists of about 350,000 distinct CDR3 sequences, roughly 8.6% of them appearing once. This TCR derives from a man aged 18-30 years who received the YFV17D yellow fever vaccine. This chain links TRBV10-3 with TRBJ2-3; a possible D gene is TRBD2 (5 bases). Material: PBMCs, obtained 35 to 50 days after the first yellow fever vaccination. CDR3 nucleotides: TGTGCCATCAGTGACGGGAATACGCAGTATTTT. Residues: CAISDGNTQYF.